This T cell receptor (beta chain) was identified during a study of blood T cell repertoires in COVID-19. The wider study: Nucleic acid was either cDNA or gDNA, and it came from T cells, B-cell-depleted T cells, or PBMCs.

Original methodology: Amplifying reference gene primers gave estimates of nucleated cell counts. Profiled with immunoSEQ multiplex PCR; TCRdb holds only in-frame clones, not every one. V and J calls and clone size are given by that table; D and trimming were obtained from the DNA. The sample has approximately 190,000 clones, approximately 85% seen once. This CDR3 region has 15 residues. Between the trimmed V and J ends, which lost 1 base and 6 bases, there was a span of 14 bases. Per the germline V gene, CDR1 is SGHRS and CDR2 is YFSETQ. This clone was counted only a few times. The TCR sequence derives from a woman aged 70-85 years with active or convalescent COVID-19. The chain uses TRBV5-1 and TRBJ2-1; D not certain. The sequencing input was peripheral blood. The DNA for the CDR3 is TGCGCCAGCAGCTTGATTCTAGGTCGGTCCAATGAGCAGTTCTTC. Amino acids: CASSLILGRSNEQFF.